A single sample gave rise to the 27 T cell receptor beta chains below, sequenced in a study of regulatory T cells. Overall study findings and caveats: In CD3G-deficient patients, conventional CD4+ T cells were enriched for hydrophobic CDR3 residues at positions 6 and 7.

The PCR used 52 TRBV and 13 TRBJ primers. Generated by immunoSEQ multiplex PCR, the TCRdb table keeps only in-frame clones and is missing some. The data contain some 20,000 clones, around nine tenths of them singletons. No antigens are known for them. Sequenced sample: conventional CD4+ T cells sorted from blood. These receptors were taken from a child aged 5-17 years with CD3G deficiency.

The chain joins TRBV28 to TRBJ2-5; the D call may be TRBD1 or TRBD2 (5 bases each). V lost 5 bases and J 9 bases, leaving 22 bases between the germline ends. This CDR3 contains 15 residues. Germline V lookup: CDR1 MDHEN, CDR2 SYDVKM. The CDR3 DNA sequence: TGTGCCAGCAGTCTCCCGGGACGGATGGGCGCCGCCCAGTACTTC. It yields the protein CASSLPGRMGAAQYF.

The rearrangement links TRBV6-1 to TRBJ1-1, with D unclear. This CDR3 has 13 residues. Germline CDR1 reads MNHNS; CDR2 reads SASEGT. V was clipped by 6 bases and J by 1 base, with 9 bases between them. CDR3 DNA: TGTGCCAGCAGCAGCACAAGGAACACTGAAGCTTTCTTT. Residues: CASSSTRNTEAFF.

The chain joins TRBV5-1 to TRBJ1-2; TRBD1 is a possible D gene (6 bases). V was cut by 3 bases and J by 6 bases, with 12 bases left in between. CDR3 size: 13 residues. Germline values: CDR1 SGHRS, CDR2 YFSETQ. The CDR3 here is CASSSRGADGYTF. In DNA form, the CDR3 reads TGCGCCAGCAGCTCTCGGGGGGCGGATGGCTACACCTTC.

The chain recombines TRBV28 with TRBJ2-7; TRBD2 aligns across 13 bases. Per the germline V gene, CDR1 is MDHEN and CDR2 is SYDVKM. The ends lost 2 bases at V and 5 bases at J; junction bases unmatched: 3. The CDR3 contains 15 residues. The DNA for the CDR3 is TGTGCCAGCAGTTTAACGACTAGCGGGAGGAACGAGCAGTACTTC. It encodes CASSLTTSGRNEQYF.

The V gene is TRBV6-1, the J gene TRBJ1-6; no definite D call. Between the trimmed V and J ends, which lost 8 bases and 10 bases, there was a span of 21 bases. The germline CDR1 and CDR2 sequences are MNHNS and SASEGT. The CDR3 totals 15 residues. CDR3 sequence (DNA): TGTGCCAGCGGGAGAAGGGCAGGAGAGGGATCACCCCTCCACTTT. It encodes CASGRRAGEGSPLHF.

The chain is built from TRBV19 and TRBJ1-6, with D uncertain. The CDR3 has 13 residues. Looked up from germline, CDR1 is LNHDA and CDR2 is SQIVND (reference sequence). The V end lost 5 bases, the J end lost 9 bases, and 11 bases lay between the germline ends. The CDR3 protein is CASSLGVASPLHF. CDR3 DNA sequence: TGTGCCAGTAGTCTCGGGGTCGCTTCACCCCTCCACTTT. Using reference TRBV19 and TRBJ1-6 for the parts outside the CDR3, the full variable domain is DGGITQSPKYLFRKEGQNVTLSCEQNLNHDAMYWYRQDPGQGLRLIYYSQIVNDFQKGDIAEGYSVSREKKESFPLTVTSAQKNPTAFYLCASSLGVASPLHFGNGTRLTVT.

The rearrangement links TRBV28 to TRBJ2-1; 8 bases are a match to TRBD1. The length of the CDR3 is 16 residues. Germline lookup yields CDR1 MDHEN and CDR2 SYDVKM. J was trimmed by 8 bases and V by 5 bases; bases with no gene match: 14. The CDR3 is CASSETGVGVDHEQFF. For the CDR3, the DNA is TGTGCCAGCAGTGAGACAGGGGTTGGCGTCGACCATGAGCAGTTCTTC.

The V gene is TRBV19, the J gene TRBJ1-5, with 10 bases identical to TRBD1. Germline V gene sequence: CDR1 LNHDA, CDR2 SQIVND (reference sequence). Trimming removed 8 bases from V and 5 bases from J; junction bases left unmatched: 9. The CDR3 spans 15 residues. The CDR3 DNA sequence: TGTGCCAGTTCTATAGGGGGACAGGGGCATCAGCCCCAGCATTTT. Its protein is CASSIGGQGHQPQHF.

Notes on this clone: The same CDR3 is also encoded by other DNA sequences in this sample. J is TRBJ2-7 and V is TRBV5-1, with D possibly being TRBD1 or TRBD2 (6 bases each). This CDR3 has 13 amino acids. Trimming stripped 0 bases from V and 6 bases from J, with 10 bases between. Looked up from germline, CDR1 is SGHRS and CDR2 is YFSETQ. CDR3 amino acids: CASSLDREVEQYF. The CDR3 DNA follows: TGCGCCAGCAGCTTGGACAGGGAGGTCGAGCAGTACTTC. The complete variable domain, with remaining parts taken from reference TRBV5-1 and TRBJ2-7, reads KAGVTQTPRYLIKTRGQQVTLSCSPISGHRSVSWYQQTPGQGLQFLFEYFSETQRNKGNFPGRFSGRQFSNSRSEMNVSTLELGDSALYLCASSLDREVEQYFGPGTRLTVT.

This chain links TRBV7-9 with TRBJ2-1; D is perhaps TRBD2 (5 bases). The CDR3 extends over 13 amino acids. The V gene's germline CDR1 is SEHNR and CDR2 FQNEAQ (reference sequence). Trimming cost V 5 bases and J 4 bases, with 9 bases left between them. As DNA, the CDR3 is TGTGCCAGCAGCGCGAGGGCGTACAATGAGCAGTTCTTC. This sequence encodes CASSARAYNEQFF.

The chain employs TRBV20-1 and TRBJ2-7; TRBD2 aligns across 9 bases. V dropped 6 bases and J dropped 6; count of bases not matched to a gene: 3. This CDR3 comprises 11 residues. Germline CDR1 reads DFQATT; CDR2 reads SNEGSKA (reference sequence). CDR3 amino acids: CSAELAGEQYF. The CDR3 DNA follows: TGCAGTGCGGAACTAGCGGGCGAGCAGTACTTC.

V is TRBV5-4 and J is TRBJ2-6, with D possibly being TRBD1 or TRBD2 (6 bases each). Trimming removed 2 bases at V and 2 bases at J, with 8 bases between. The CDR3 extends over 15 amino acids. CDR1 and CDR2 from the germline V gene are SGHNT and YYREEE (reference sequence). CDR3 loop: CASSLRGPGANVLTF. The CDR3 bases are TGTGCCAGCAGCTTACGGGGGCCTGGGGCCAACGTCCTGACTTTC.

The CDR3 protein is CASSLVLGGYEQYF. CDR3 in DNA: TGTGCCAGCAGCTTAGTACTAGGGGGTTACGAGCAGTACTTC. The rearrangement joins TRBV11-2 to TRBJ2-7; maybe TRBD1 (6 bases). V gave up 1 base and J gave up 4 bases, with 11 bases separating them. The CDR3 is made up of 14 amino acids. Per the germline V gene, CDR1 is SGHAT and CDR2 is FQNNGV.

The chain uses TRBV5-1 and TRBJ2-7; no reliable D call. V dropped 0 bases and J dropped 1 base, with 8 bases sitting between them. CDR1 is SGHRS and CDR2 is YFSETQ in the germline V gene. The CDR3 is made up of 14 amino acids. CDR3 sequence reads: CASSLGAASYEQYF. CDR3 nucleotide sequence: TGCGCCAGCAGCTTGGGGGCCGCATCCTACGAGCAGTACTTC.

In nucleotides, the CDR3 is TGTGCCAGCAGTTTGGGAGGTCGCGGACCGCAGTATTTT. Protein product: CASSLGGRGPQYF. The chain uses TRBV27 and TRBJ2-3; tentatively, D is TRBD2 (6 bases). The CDR3 length is 13 residues. The V gene lost 3 bases and the J gene lost 10 bases, with 14 bases spanning the gap. CDR1 MNHEY and CDR2 SMNVEV come from the germline V gene (reference sequence).

The V call is TRBV10-3, the J call TRBJ2-1, with D tentatively TRBD1 (6 bases). The CDR3 totals 14 residues. Deletions cut 10 bases from V and 1 base from J, with 14 bases between. Looked up from germline, CDR1 is ENHRY and CDR2 is SYGVKD. The CDR3 coding sequence is TGTGCCACCGCCCAGGGGCATTCCTACAATGAGCAGTTCTTC. This codes for CATAQGHSYNEQFF.

This rearrangement joins TRBV7-9 to TRBJ1-2; weak D call: TRBD1 (5 bases). CDR3 length: 11 amino acids. V was clipped by 5 bases and J by 14 bases, with 15 bases between them. CDR1 is SEHNR and CDR2 is FQNEAQ in the germline V gene (reference sequence). In DNA form, the CDR3 reads TGTGCCAGCAGCCCCAAGGCAGGGCCTACCTTC. This encodes CASSPKAGPTF.

The V gene is TRBV11-3, the J gene TRBJ2-1, with TRBD2 identical over 11 bases. Germline V gene lookup returns CDR1 SGHNT and CDR2 YENEEA. There are 16 residues in the CDR3. V shed 1 base and J 8 bases; nucleotides not matched to a gene: 7. CDR3 residues: CASSLGGTSGDDEQFF. The CDR3 DNA reads TGTGCCAGCAGCTTAGGTGGGACTAGCGGTGACGATGAGCAGTTCTTC.

This chain joins TRBV30 and TRBJ2-7, with 9 bases lining up with TRBD1. J lost 5 bases, V lost 0 bases, and 8 bases had no gene match. Per the germline V gene, CDR1 is GTSNPN and CDR2 is SVGIG (reference sequence). This CDR3 has 15 residues. The CDR3 spells CAWSVKGTGTHEQYF. CDR3 coding DNA: TGTGCCTGGAGTGTAAAGGGGACAGGGACACACGAGCAGTACTTC.

The rearrangement joins TRBV19 to TRBJ2-1, with 9 positions matching TRBD2. Germline CDR1 and CDR2: LNHDA and SQIVND (reference sequence). V trimming: 7 bases; J trimming: 6 bases; junction bases outside the gene matches: 10. The CDR3 covers 15 residues. In nucleotides, the CDR3 is TGTGCCAGTACTAAAACTAGCGGGTTCTTCAATGAGCAGTTCTTC. Its translation: CASTKTSGFFNEQFF.

The chain links TRBV10-3 to TRBJ2-1; D possibly corresponds to TRBD2 (7 bases). CDR3 length equals 13 residues. With 8 bases removed from V and 4 bases from J, the gap between germline ends came to 12 bases. Germline V gene lookup returns CDR1 ENHRY and CDR2 SYGVKD. The CDR3 reads CAISRGGYNEQFF. The CDR3 DNA sequence: TGTGCCATCTCGAGGGGGGGGTACAATGAGCAGTTCTTC.

The J gene is TRBJ2-7, the V gene TRBV6-1; 11 bases are shared with TRBD2. The CDR3 extends over 14 amino acids. Germline CDR1 and CDR2: MNHNS and SASEGT. V gave up 5 bases and J gave up 1 base; unmatched junction bases: 1. The CDR3 loop is CASSSSGGSYEQYF. Written as DNA, the CDR3 is TGTGCCAGCAGTTCTAGCGGGGGGTCCTACGAGCAGTACTTC.

The CDR3 nucleotides read TGCGCCAGCAGCTTTAGCGGGAGCCTGGCAGATACGCAGTATTTT. It codes for CASSFSGSLADTQYF. The chain recombines TRBV5-1 with TRBJ2-3, with 9 bases matching TRBD2. Trimming removed 2 bases from V and 4 bases from J; junction bases left unmatched: 5. The CDR3 loop spans 15 amino acids. Germline CDR1 SGHRS, CDR2 YFSETQ.

This chain links TRBV6-1 with TRBJ2-7; possibly TRBD2 for D (6 bases). CDR3 length equals 15 residues. CDR1 and CDR2 from the germline V gene are MNHNS and SASEGT. The germline V and J ends were trimmed by 4 bases and 0 bases, with 13 bases remaining between them. CDR3 nucleotide sequence: TGTGCCAGCAGTGGACCGGACGGGGGCTCCTACGAGCAGTACTTC. Translated, it gives CASSGPDGGSYEQYF.

The gene calls are TRBV20-1 and TRBJ2-1, with D perhaps matching TRBD1 (6 bases). The V gene lost 4 bases and the J gene lost 5 bases, with 6 bases spanning the gap. The CDR3 covers 11 residues. Germline V gene sequence: CDR1 DFQATT, CDR2 SNEGSKA (reference sequence). CDR3 residues: CSATGDNEQFF. The CDR3 nucleotides are TGCAGTGCTACAGGGGACAATGAGCAGTTCTTC.

V gene TRBV5-1 combines with J gene TRBJ2-6; D is uncertain. Germline CDR1 SGHRS, CDR2 YFSETQ. V was shortened by 0 bases and J by 6 bases, with 10 bases between the two germline ends. The CDR3 contains 15 residues. The CDR3 protein is CASSLVGGLANVLTF. The CDR3 DNA reads as TGCGCCAGCAGCTTGGTAGGCGGCCTGGCCAACGTCCTGACTTTC. Supplemented by reference TRBV5-1 and TRBJ2-6, the full variable domain reads KAGVTQTPRYLIKTRGQQVTLSCSPISGHRSVSWYQQTPGQGLQFLFEYFSETQRNKGNFPGRFSGRQFSNSRSEMNVSTLELGDSALYLCASSLVGGLANVLTFGAGSRLTVL.

This clone was seen only once. This chain uses TRBV6-1 with TRBJ1-2, with D maybe TRBD1 (5 bases). The CDR3 totals 14 residues. Between the trimmed V and J ends, which lost 7 bases and 4 bases, there was a span of 16 bases. Germline-derived CDR1 and CDR2 are MNHNS and SASEGT. CDR3 nucleotide sequence: TGTGCCAGCAACAGGAACGCAGACCTCTATGGCTACACCTTC. Protein sequence: CASNRNADLYGYTF.